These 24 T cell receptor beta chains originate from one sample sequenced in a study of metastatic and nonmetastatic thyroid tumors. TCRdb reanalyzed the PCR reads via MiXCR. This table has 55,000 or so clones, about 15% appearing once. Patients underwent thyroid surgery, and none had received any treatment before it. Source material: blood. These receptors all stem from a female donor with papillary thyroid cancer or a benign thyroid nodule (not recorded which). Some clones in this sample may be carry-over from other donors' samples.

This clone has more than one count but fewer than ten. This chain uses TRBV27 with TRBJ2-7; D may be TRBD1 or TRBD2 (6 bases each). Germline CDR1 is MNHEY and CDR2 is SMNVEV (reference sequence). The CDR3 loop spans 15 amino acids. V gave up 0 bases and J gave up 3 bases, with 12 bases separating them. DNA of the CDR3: TGTGCCAGCAGTTTATCGCTAGGGGGGTTCTACGAGCAGTACTTC. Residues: CASSLSLGGFYEQYF.

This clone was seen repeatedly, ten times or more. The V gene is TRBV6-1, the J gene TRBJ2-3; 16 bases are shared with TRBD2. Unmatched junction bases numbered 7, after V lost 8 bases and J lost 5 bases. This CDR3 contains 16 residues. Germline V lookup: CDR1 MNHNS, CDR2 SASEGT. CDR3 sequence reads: CASWGLAGGPGDTQYF. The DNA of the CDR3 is TGTGCCAGCTGGGGACTAGCGGGAGGGCCTGGAGATACGCAGTATTTT.

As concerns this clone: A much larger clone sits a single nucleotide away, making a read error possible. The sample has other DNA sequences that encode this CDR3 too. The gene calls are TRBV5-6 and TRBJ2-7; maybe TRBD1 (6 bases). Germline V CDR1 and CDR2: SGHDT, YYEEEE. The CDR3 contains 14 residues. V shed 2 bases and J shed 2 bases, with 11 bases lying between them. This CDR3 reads CASSLLGQPYEQYF. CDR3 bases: TGTGCCAGCAGCTTATTAGGACAGCCCTACGAGCAGTACTTC.

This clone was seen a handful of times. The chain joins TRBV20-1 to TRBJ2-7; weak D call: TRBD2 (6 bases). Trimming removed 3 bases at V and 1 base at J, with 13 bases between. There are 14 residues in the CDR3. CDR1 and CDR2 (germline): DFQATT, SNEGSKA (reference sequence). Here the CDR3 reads CSARVGLESYEQYF. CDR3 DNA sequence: TGCAGTGCTAGGGTGGGACTGGAGTCCTACGAGCAGTACTTC.

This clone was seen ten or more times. This chain's CDR3 is CSARVGVDYGYTF. CDR3 nucleotide sequence: TGCAGTGCTAGAGTGGGGGTCGACTATGGCTACACCTTC. This rearrangement joins TRBV20-1 to TRBJ1-2; the D gene is possibly TRBD1 (5 bases). Germline V CDR1 and CDR2: DFQATT, SNEGSKA (reference sequence). The CDR3 contains 13 residues. V shed 1 base and J shed 3 bases, with 9 bases lying between them.

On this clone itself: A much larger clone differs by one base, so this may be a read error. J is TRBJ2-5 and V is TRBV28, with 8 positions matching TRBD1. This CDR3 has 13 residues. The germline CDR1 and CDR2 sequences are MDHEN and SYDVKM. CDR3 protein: CDINQGAFETQYF. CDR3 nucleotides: TGTGACATCAATCAGGGGGCGTTTGAGACCCAGTACTTC.

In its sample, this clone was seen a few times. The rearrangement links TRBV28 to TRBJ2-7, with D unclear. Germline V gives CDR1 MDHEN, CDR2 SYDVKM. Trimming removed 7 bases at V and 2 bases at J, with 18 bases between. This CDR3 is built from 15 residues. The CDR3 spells CASTPRSGLTYEQYF. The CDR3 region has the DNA TGTGCCAGCACCCCAAGGAGTGGTCTTACCTACGAGCAGTACTTC.

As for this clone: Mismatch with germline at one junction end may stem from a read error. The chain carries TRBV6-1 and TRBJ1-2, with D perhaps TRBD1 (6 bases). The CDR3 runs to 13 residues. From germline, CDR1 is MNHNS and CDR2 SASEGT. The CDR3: CASSLNRVQGCTF. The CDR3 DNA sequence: TGTGCCAGCAGTCTAAACAGGGTACAGGGCTGCACCTTC.

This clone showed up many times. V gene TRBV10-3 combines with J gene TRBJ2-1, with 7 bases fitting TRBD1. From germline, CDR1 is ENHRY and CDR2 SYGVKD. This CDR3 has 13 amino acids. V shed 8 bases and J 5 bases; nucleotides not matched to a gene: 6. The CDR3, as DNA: TGTGCCATCGCAGACAGGGTAGACAATGAGCAGTTCTTC. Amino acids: CAIADRVDNEQFF.

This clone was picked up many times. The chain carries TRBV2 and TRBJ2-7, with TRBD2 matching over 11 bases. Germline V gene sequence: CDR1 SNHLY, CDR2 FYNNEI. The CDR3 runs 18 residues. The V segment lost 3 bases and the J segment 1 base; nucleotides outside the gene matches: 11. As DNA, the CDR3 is TGTGCCAGCAGTGAGATTGCTACTAGCGGGAGACTTTCCTACGAGCAGTACTTC. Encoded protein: CASSEIATSGRLSYEQYF. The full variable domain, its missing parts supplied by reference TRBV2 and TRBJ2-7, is EPEVTQTPSHQVTQMGQEVILRCVPISNHLYFYWYRQILGQKVEFLVSFYNNEISEKSEIFDDQFSVERPDGSNFTLKIRSTKLEDSAMYFCASSEIATSGRLSYEQYFGPGTRLTVT.

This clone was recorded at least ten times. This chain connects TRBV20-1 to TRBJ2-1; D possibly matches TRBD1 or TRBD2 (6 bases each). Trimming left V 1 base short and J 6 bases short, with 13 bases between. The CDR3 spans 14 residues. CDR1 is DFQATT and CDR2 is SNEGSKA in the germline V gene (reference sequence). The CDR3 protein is CSARGGEGGNEQFF. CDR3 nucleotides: TGCAGTGCTAGAGGAGGCGAGGGGGGCAATGAGCAGTTCTTC.

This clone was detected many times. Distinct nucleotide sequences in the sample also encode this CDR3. In DNA form, the CDR3 reads TGTGCCAGCAGTCTGGACAGGGGTGGTGAAAAACTGTTTTTT. Translating gives CASSLDRGGEKLFF. This chain connects TRBV28 to TRBJ1-4; TRBD1 matches at 9 bases. J was trimmed by 7 bases and V by 5 bases; bases with no gene match: 5. The CDR3 runs 14 residues. Germline-derived CDR1 and CDR2 are MDHEN and SYDVKM.

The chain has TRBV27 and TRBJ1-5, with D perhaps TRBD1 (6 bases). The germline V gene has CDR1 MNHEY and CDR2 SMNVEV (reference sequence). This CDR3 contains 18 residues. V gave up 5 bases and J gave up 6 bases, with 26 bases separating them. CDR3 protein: CASSARRRTVSCGQPQHF. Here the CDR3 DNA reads TGTGCCAGCAGTGCGCGCCGACGGACAGTGAGTTGCGGTCAGCCCCAGCATTTT.

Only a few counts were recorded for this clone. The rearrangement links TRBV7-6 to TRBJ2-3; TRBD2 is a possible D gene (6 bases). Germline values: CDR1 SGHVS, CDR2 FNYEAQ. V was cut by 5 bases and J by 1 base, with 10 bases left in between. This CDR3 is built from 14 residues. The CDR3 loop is CASSLGEGTDTQYF. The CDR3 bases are TGTGCCAGCAGCCTAGGGGAGGGCACAGATACGCAGTATTTT.

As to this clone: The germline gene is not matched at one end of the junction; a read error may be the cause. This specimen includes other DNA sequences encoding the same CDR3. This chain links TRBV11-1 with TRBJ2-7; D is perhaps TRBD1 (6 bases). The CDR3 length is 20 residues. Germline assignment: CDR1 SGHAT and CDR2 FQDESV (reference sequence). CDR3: CASSLARPLPTGLGSYEQYF. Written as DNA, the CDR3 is TGTGCCAGCAGCCTAGCTCGTCCCTTGCCGACAGGTTTGGGCTCCTACGAGCAGTACTTC.

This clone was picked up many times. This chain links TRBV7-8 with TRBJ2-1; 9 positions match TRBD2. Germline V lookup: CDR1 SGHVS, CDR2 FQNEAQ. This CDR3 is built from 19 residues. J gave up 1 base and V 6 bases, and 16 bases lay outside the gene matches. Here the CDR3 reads CASRPTSGPPRDSYNEQFF. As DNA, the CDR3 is TGTGCCAGCAGACCGACTAGCGGCCCTCCTAGGGATTCCTACAATGAGCAGTTCTTC.

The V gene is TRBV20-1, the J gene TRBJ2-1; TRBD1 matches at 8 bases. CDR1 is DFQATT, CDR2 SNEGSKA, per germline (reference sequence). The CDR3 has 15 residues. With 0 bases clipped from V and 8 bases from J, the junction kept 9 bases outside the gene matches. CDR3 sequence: CSARDSRGPMDEQFF. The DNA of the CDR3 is TGCAGTGCTAGAGATAGCAGGGGGCCTATGGATGAGCAGTTCTTC.

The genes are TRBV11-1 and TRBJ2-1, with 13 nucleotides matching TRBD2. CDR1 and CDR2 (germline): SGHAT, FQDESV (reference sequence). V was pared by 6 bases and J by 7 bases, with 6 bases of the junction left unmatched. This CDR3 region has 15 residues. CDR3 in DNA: TGTGCCAGCAGACTAGCGGGAGGGCCAAGGAATGAGCAGTTCTTC. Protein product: CASRLAGGPRNEQFF.

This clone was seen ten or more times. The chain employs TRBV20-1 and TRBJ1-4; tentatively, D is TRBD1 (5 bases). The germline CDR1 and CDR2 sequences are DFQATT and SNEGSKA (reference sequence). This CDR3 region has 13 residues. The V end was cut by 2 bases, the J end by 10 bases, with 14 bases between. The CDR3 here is CSARSDSPLKLFF. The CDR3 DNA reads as TGCAGTGCTAGAAGCGACAGCCCGTTAAAACTGTTTTTT.

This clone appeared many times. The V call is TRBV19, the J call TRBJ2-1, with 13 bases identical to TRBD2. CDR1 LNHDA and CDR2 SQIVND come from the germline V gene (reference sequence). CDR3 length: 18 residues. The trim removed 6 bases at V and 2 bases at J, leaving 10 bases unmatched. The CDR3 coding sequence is TGTGCCAGTAGAAAACTAGCGGGAGGGACGGGCGCCTACAATGAGCAGTTCTTC. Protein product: CASRKLAGGTGAYNEQFF.

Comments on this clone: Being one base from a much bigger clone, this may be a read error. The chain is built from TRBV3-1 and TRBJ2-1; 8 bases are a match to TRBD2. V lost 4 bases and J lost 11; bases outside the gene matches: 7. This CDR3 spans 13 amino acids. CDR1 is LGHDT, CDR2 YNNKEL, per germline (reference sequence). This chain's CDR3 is CASSRLARDKQFF. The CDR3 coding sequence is TGTGCCAGCAGCCGACTAGCGCGAGATAAGCAGTTCTTC.

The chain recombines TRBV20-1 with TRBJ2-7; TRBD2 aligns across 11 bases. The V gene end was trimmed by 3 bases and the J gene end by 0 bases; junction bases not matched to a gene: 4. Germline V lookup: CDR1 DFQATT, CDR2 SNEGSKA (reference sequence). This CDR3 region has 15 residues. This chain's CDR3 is CSARGTSGSSYEQYF. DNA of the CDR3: TGCAGTGCTAGGGGGACTAGCGGAAGCTCCTACGAGCAGTACTTC.

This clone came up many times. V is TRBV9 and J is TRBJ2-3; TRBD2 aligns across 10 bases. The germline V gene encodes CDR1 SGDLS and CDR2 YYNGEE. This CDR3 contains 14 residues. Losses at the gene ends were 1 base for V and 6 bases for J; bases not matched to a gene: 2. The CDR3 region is CASSVSLAGDTQYF. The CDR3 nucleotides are TGTGCCAGCAGCGTATCACTAGCGGGGGATACGCAGTATTTT.

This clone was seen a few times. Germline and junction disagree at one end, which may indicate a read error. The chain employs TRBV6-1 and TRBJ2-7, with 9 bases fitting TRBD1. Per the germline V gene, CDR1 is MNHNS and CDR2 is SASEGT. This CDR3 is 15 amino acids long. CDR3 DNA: TGTGCCAGCGGTGAATCCGGGACAGGGACCTACGAGCAGTACTTC. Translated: CASGESGTGTYEQYF.